The 22 T cell receptor beta chains reported below all come from one sample, sequenced in a study of molecular identifiers for immune sequencing clone quantification. TCRdb redid the calling of the PCR reads with MiXCR, one entry per CDR3 protein. Here the sample spans around 470,000 distinct CDR3 sequences, 20% to 25% being singletons. The sample consisted of naive CD8+ T cells from blood, with Jurkat cell RNA spiked in. Documented subset: FACS-sorted CD8+CD4-CCR7+CD45RA+ naive T cells. These receptors were taken from a human donor in good health. Some libraries in this study had Jurkat cell RNA spiked in.

This clonotype has at least ten counts. The chain links TRBV4-1 to TRBJ1-5; D is undetermined. The CDR3 runs to 14 residues. The V and J ends lost 4 bases and 1 base respectively, with 8 bases between them. Germline-derived CDR1 and CDR2 are MGHRA and YSYEKL. CDR3 region: CASSPGQSNQPQHF. CDR3 DNA sequence: TGCGCCAGCAGCCCGGGCCAGAGCAATCAGCCCCAGCATTTT.

This clonotype was seen ten or more times. The CDR3 region has the DNA TGTGCCAGCAGCTTAGAACGGCAGGGGGGGACTAATGAAAAACTGTTTTTT. It yields the protein CASSLERQGGTNEKLFF. The J gene is TRBJ1-4, the V gene TRBV7-9; 7 nucleotides agree with TRBD1. This CDR3 comprises 17 residues. The germline CDR1 and CDR2 sequences are SEHNR and FQNEAQ (reference sequence). J was trimmed by 2 bases and V by 1 base; bases with no gene match: 7.

The chain has TRBV27 and TRBJ1-3; maybe TRBD1 (6 bases). The CDR3 is 16 residues long. Trimming shortened V by 5 bases and J by 0 bases, and 14 bases separated the two germline ends. Germline values: CDR1 MNHEY, CDR2 SMNVEV (reference sequence). The DNA for the CDR3 is TGTGCCAGCAGTCCGATACAGGGATACTCTGGAAACACCATATATTTT. Translated, it gives CASSPIQGYSGNTIYF.

This clonotype was recorded at least ten times. This chain uses TRBV6-5 with TRBJ2-5; 15 bases match TRBD2. Losses at the gene ends were 6 bases for V and 4 bases for J; bases not matched to a gene: 9. In germline, CDR1 is MNHEY, CDR2 SVGAGI. CDR3 length: 17 residues. The CDR3 spells CASSLGLAGGLLETQYF. CDR3 bases: TGTGCCAGCAGCCTCGGACTAGCGGGGGGGCTATTAGAGACCCAGTACTTC.

This clonotype came up a few times. V is TRBV5-1 and J is TRBJ1-1; D is perhaps TRBD1 (5 bases). The germline V and J ends were trimmed by 3 bases and 1 base, with 13 bases remaining between them. CDR1 is SGHRS, CDR2 YFSETQ, per germline. The CDR3 has 15 residues. The CDR3 DNA reads as TGCGCCAGCAGCTACCTGACAGCAAAGAACACTGAAGCTTTCTTT. This sequence encodes CASSYLTAKNTEAFF.

As concerns this clonotype: Germline and junction disagree at one end, which may indicate a read error. The chain carries TRBV10-2 and TRBJ2-3, with 11 bases that match TRBD2. The CDR3 has 16 amino acids. Germline V gene lookup returns CDR1 WSHSY and CDR2 SAAADI. The CDR3 loop reads CTSSESLLAGEDTQYF. In DNA, the CDR3 is TGCACCAGCAGTGAGTCGCTACTAGCGGGAGAAGATACGCAGTATTTT.

The rearrangement uses TRBV19 and TRBJ2-7; D possibly corresponds to TRBD2 (6 bases). The CDR3 is 14 amino acids. Germline lookup yields CDR1 LNHDA and CDR2 SQIVND (reference sequence). V was clipped by 8 bases and J by 3 bases, with 17 bases between them. CDR3 protein: CASGPGGEGYEQYF. The CDR3 DNA follows: TGTGCCAGTGGACCCGGGGGAGAGGGCTACGAGCAGTACTTC.

This clonotype appeared a few times. CDR3 sequence reads: CASSQVTGTDYEQYF. The DNA of the CDR3 is TGCGCCAGCAGCCAAGTTACCGGGACAGATTACGAGCAGTACTTC. The gene calls are TRBV4-1 and TRBJ2-7; 7 bases map to TRBD1. The CDR3 length is 15 residues. The J segment lost 4 bases and the V segment lost 1 base, leaving 7 bases of the junction unmatched. Germline V gene sequence: CDR1 MGHRA, CDR2 YSYEKL.

This clonotype has a handful of counts. The chain has TRBV12-3 or TRBV12-4 and TRBJ1-2; D not certain. This CDR3 contains 12 residues. Trimming took off 3 bases at V and 5 bases at J, with 7 bases between the two ends. This CDR3 reads CASSFTGYGYTF. In DNA, the CDR3 is TGTGCCAGCAGTTTTACGGGGTATGGCTACACCTTC.

Remarks on this clonotype: This clone may be a read error of a much larger clone one base away. The chain recombines TRBV9 with TRBJ1-2; D gene uncertain. Trimming took 3 bases from V and 4 from J, leaving 7 bases between them. The CDR3 extends over 12 amino acids. In germline, CDR1 is SGDLS, CDR2 YYNGEE. CDR3 DNA: TGTGCCAGCAGCGGTAGCAGCTATGGCTACACCTTC. The encoded protein is CASSGSSYGYTF. Together with reference TRBV9 and TRBJ1-2, the CDR3 gives the full variable domain: DSGVTQTPKHLITATGQRVTLRCSPRSGDLSVYWYQQSLDQGLQFLIQYYNGEERAKGNILERFSAQQFPDLHSELNLSSLELGDSALYFCASSGSSYGYTFGSGTRLTVV.

The table lists this clonotype with a few counts. The CDR3 nucleotides are TGTGCCAGCAACCGGTACCAAGAGACCCAGTACTTC. Residues: CASNRYQETQYF. The chain joins TRBV14 to TRBJ2-5, with unresolved D. The CDR3 has 12 residues. Germline CDR1 SGHDN, CDR2 FVKESK. The germline V and J ends were trimmed by 7 bases and 0 bases, with 6 bases remaining between them.

The chain joins TRBV7-6 to TRBJ2-7; tentative D call: TRBD1 (5 bases). This CDR3 has 13 amino acids. The germline gives CDR1 SGHVS, CDR2 FNYEAQ. Trimming took 8 bases from V and 3 from J, leaving 14 bases between them. The CDR3, as DNA: TGTGCCAGCGCCGCTGGACACAACTACGAGCAGTACTTC. This codes for CASAAGHNYEQYF.

This clonotype was counted a few times. This chain connects TRBV4-1 to TRBJ2-5; no firm D call. Germline V gene data show CDR1 as MGHRA and CDR2 as YSYEKL. Trimming stripped 0 bases from V and 2 bases from J, with 7 bases between. This CDR3 contains 14 residues. The CDR3 DNA reads TGCGCCAGCAGCCAAGAAAATGAACAAGAGACCCAGTACTTC. Its protein product is CASSQENEQETQYF.

About this clonotype: This could be a read error, since a much larger clone is one nucleotide away. Written as DNA, the CDR3 is TGTGCCTGCAGCTCGGACGGTAGCTCCTACGAGCAGTACTTC. Translation: CACSSDGSSYEQYF. This chain connects TRBV7-9 to TRBJ2-7; D is ambiguous. Per germline, CDR1 SEHNR and CDR2 FQNEAQ (reference sequence). The CDR3 has 14 residues.

The CDR3 DNA sequence: TGCGCCAGCAGCCCCACATCCGTCGGAGATTACGAGCAGTACTTC. Translating it yields CASSPTSVGDYEQYF. The chain has TRBV4-3 and TRBJ2-7; D unclear. The CDR3 sequence is 15 residues long. Germline lookup yields CDR1 LGHNA and CDR2 YSLEER. Trimming left V 4 bases short and J 4 bases short, with 17 bases between.

This clonotype came up a few times. CDR3 coding DNA: TGTGCCAGCTCACCATCTCACAATCAGCCCCAGCATTTT. Residues: CASSPSHNQPQHF. This chain joins TRBV18 and TRBJ1-5; no clear D gene. Trimming took off 2 bases at V and 3 bases at J, with 5 bases between the two ends. CDR1 is KGHSH, CDR2 LQKENI, per germline. The CDR3 has 13 residues.

This clonotype was found a few times. The chain employs TRBV20-1 and TRBJ2-3; D remains ambiguous. Germline values: CDR1 DFQATT, CDR2 SNEGSKA (reference sequence). The V gene lost 0 bases and the J gene lost 5 bases, with 12 bases spanning the gap. The CDR3 extends over 14 amino acids. This CDR3 is CSARDRLAIDTQYF. As DNA, the CDR3 is TGCAGTGCTAGAGATCGATTAGCCATAGATACGCAGTATTTT.

The chain recombines TRBV28 with TRBJ1-2, with D possibly TRBD1 on 6 matching bases. Germline assignment: CDR1 MDHEN and CDR2 SYDVKM. The V end was cut by 7 bases, the J end by 1 base, with 10 bases between. CDR3 length equals 13 residues. The CDR3 DNA follows: TGTGCCAGCACCGGACAGCGTAACTATGGCTACACCTTC. Its protein is CASTGQRNYGYTF.

This clonotype was recorded many times. The V and J genes are TRBV30 and TRBJ1-2; D uncertain. Per germline, CDR1 GTSNPN and CDR2 SVGIG (reference sequence). The V gene lost 4 bases and the J gene lost 3 bases, with 15 bases spanning the gap. The CDR3 contains 14 residues. CDR3 DNA sequence: TGTGCCTGGATGACGGGAGGCAGTGACTATGGCTACACCTTC. Residues: CAWMTGGSDYGYTF.

Only a few counts were recorded for this clonotype. This CDR3 is CASSPGLAGIYEQYF. DNA of the CDR3: TGTGCCAGCAGTCCGGGACTAGCGGGTATCTACGAGCAGTACTTC. The chain links TRBV27 to TRBJ2-7, with 12 bases matching TRBD2. The V segment lost 5 bases and the J segment 3 bases; nucleotides outside the gene matches: 5. The CDR3 contains 15 residues. CDR1 is MNHEY and CDR2 is SMNVEV in the germline V gene (reference sequence).

The V and J genes are TRBV29-1 and TRBJ2-7, with D perhaps TRBD1 (7 bases). This CDR3 region has 13 residues. The germline CDR1 and CDR2 sequences are SQVTM and ANQGSEA. V lost 1 base and J 5 bases, leaving 12 bases between the germline ends. CDR3 nucleotide sequence: TGCAGCGTTGAAGCACAGGGGAGGAACGAGCAGTACTTC. Amino acid sequence: CSVEAQGRNEQYF.

This clonotype was counted between two and nine times. The chain couples TRBV6-2 or TRBV6-3 to TRBJ1-2; D is unclear. Germline values: CDR1 MNHEY, CDR2 SVGEGT. The CDR3 has 13 residues. Trimming shortened V by 6 bases and J by 4 bases, and 12 bases separated the two germline ends. The CDR3 loop reads CASSSPDTYGYTF. The CDR3 nucleotides read TGTGCCAGCAGCTCACCCGACACCTATGGCTACACCTTC.